The clone carrying this T cell receptor beta chain was recorded only once. The data originate from a study of cytomegalovirus exposure and HLA in healthy donors. This CDR3 has 11 residues. Deletions cut 0 bases from V and 6 bases from J, with 6 bases between. Germline V CDR1 and CDR2: GTSNPN, SVGIG (reference sequence). 60 Vbeta and 13 Jbeta primers were used in PCR. Only in-frame clones appear in the TCRdb table, and some are missing; sequencing was by immunoSEQ multiplex PCR. The sample records 130,000 to 150,000 clones, 73% being singletons. The rearrangement joins TRBV30 to TRBJ2-7; D perhaps matches TRBD1 (6 bases). This receptor was identified in a human donor in good health. The sample consisted of PBMCs. The CDR3 loop is CAWSVGAEQYF. Here the CDR3 DNA reads TGTGCCTGGAGTGTGGGGGCCGAGCAGTACTTC.